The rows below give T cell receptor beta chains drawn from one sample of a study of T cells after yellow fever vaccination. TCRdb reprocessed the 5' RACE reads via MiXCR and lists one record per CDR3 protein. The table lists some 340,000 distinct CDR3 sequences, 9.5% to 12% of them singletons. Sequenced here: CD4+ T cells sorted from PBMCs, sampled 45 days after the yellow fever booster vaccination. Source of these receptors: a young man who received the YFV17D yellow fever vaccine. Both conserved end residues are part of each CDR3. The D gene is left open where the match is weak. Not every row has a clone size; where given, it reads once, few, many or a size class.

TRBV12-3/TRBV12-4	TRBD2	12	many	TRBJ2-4	CATGGAKNIQYF	TGTGCCACGGGGGGGGCCAAAAACATTCAGTACTTC
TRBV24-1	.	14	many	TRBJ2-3	CATRSGQSTDTQYF	TGTGCCACCAGGAGCGGACAAAGCACAGATACGCAGTATTTT
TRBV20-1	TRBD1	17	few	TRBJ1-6	CSAYRTGGAVGNSPLHF	TGCAGTGCATACAGGACAGGGGGCGCGGTTGGAAATTCACCCCTCCACTTT
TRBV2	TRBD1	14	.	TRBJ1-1	CASSKQGENTEAFF	TGTGCCAGCAGCAAACAGGGGGAGAACACTGAAGCTTTCTTT
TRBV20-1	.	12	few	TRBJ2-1	CSAGTYLNEQFF	TGCAGTGCTGGGACCTACTTGAATGAGCAGTTCTTC
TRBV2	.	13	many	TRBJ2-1	CASVTGTSNEQFF	TGTGCCAGCGTGACCGGGACCTCCAATGAGCAGTTCTTC
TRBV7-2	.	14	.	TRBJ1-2	CASSLGAASEGYTF	TGTGCCAGCAGCTTAGGGGCAGCTTCGGAGGGCTACACCTTC
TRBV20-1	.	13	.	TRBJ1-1	CSARGSLNTEAFF	TGCAGTGCTAGAGGGTCCCTTAACACTGAAGCTTTCTTT
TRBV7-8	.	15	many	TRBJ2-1	CASSSPTGTYNEQFF	TGTGCCAGCAGCTCCCCTACGGGCACCTACAATGAGCAGTTCTTC
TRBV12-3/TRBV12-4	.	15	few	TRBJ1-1	CASTLAPAGVTEAFF	TGTGCCAGCACCCTCGCCCCGGCAGGGGTCACTGAAGCTTTCTTT
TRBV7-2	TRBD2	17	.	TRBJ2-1	CASRPLYGGGTYNEQLF	TGTGCCAGCAGACCCCTGTATGGGGGGGGGACCTACAATGAGCAGTTATTC
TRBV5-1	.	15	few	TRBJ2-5	CASSLGITSQETQYF	TGCGCCAGCAGCCTGGGGATAACGAGCCAAGAGACCCAGTACTTC
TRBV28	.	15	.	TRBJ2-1	CASSFLGSRANEQFF	TGTGCCAGCAGTTTCCTGGGGTCCAGGGCCAATGAGCAGTTCTTC
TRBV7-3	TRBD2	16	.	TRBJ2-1	CASSPQLAGELNEQFF	TGTGCCAGCAGCCCGCAACTAGCGGGGGAGCTAAATGAGCAGTTCTTC
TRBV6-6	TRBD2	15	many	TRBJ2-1	CASTDLAGGLNEQFF	TGTGCCAGCACCGATCTAGCGGGGGGGCTCAATGAGCAGTTCTTC
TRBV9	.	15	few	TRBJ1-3	CASSVDGSSGNTIYF	TGTGCCAGCAGCGTAGACGGCTCCTCTGGAAACACCATATATTTT
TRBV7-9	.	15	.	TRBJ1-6	CASSLGAADNSPLHF	TGTGCCAGCAGCTTGGGGGCCGCGGATAATTCACCCCTCCACTTT
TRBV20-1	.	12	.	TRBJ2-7	CSASRTAGEQYF	TGCAGTGCTTCGAGGACAGCCGGCGAGCAGTACTTC
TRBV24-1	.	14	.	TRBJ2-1	CATSPSSSYNEQFF	TGTGCCACCAGTCCCTCTAGCTCCTACAATGAGCAGTTCTTC
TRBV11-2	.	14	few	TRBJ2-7	CASSLGGRSYEQYF	TGTGCCAGCAGCTTAGGGGGGCGCTCCTACGAGCAGTACTTC
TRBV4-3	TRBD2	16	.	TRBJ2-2	CASSQPGGGVAGELFF	TGCGCCAGCAGCCAGCCCGGCGGGGGAGTTGCCGGGGAGCTGTTTTTT
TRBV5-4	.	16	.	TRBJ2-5	CASSASGQSEGETQYF	TGTGCCAGCAGCGCTTCTGGACAGAGTGAGGGAGAGACCCAGTACTTC
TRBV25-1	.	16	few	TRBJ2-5	CASSELGKGPLETQYF	TGTGCCAGCAGTGAATTAGGAAAAGGCCCCCTGGAGACCCAGTACTTC
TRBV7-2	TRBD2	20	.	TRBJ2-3	CASSFPRTGLAEAAQDTQYF	TGTGCCAGCAGCTTCCCCCGGACGGGACTAGCCGAAGCCGCTCAAGATACGCAGTATTTT
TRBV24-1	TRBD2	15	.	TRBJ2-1	CATSEAGTSGNEQFF	TGTGCCACCAGTGAGGCCGGGACTAGCGGCAATGAGCAGTTCTTC
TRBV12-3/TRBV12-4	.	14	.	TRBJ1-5	CASSLAQLGQPQHF	TGTGCCAGCAGTTTAGCTCAGCTTGGTCAGCCCCAGCATTTT
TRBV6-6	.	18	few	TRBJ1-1	CASSPKGSAPPRNTEAFF	TGTGCCAGCAGCCCGAAGGGGTCGGCTCCCCCTCGGAACACTGAAGCTTTCTTT
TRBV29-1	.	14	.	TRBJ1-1	CSVERQLMNTEAFF	TGCAGCGTTGAACGGCAACTGATGAACACTGAAGCTTTCTTT
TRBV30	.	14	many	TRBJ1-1	CAWNPNVGDTEAFF	TGTGCCTGGAACCCAAATGTGGGGGACACTGAAGCTTTCTTT
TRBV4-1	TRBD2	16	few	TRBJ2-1	CASSQASGGAFGEQFF	TGCGCCAGCAGCCAGGCTAGCGGGGGGGCCTTCGGTGAGCAGTTCTTC
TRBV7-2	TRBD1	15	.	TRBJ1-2	CASSLAQQGNDGYTF	TGTGCCAGCAGCTTAGCCCAACAGGGGAATGATGGCTACACCTTC
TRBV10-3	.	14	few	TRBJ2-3	CALSRGAGTDTQYF	TGTGCTCTATCAAGGGGCGCGGGCACAGATACGCAGTATTTT
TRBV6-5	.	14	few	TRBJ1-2	CASSYSRWHYGYTF	TGTGCCAGCAGTTACTCTCGTTGGCACTATGGCTACACCTTC
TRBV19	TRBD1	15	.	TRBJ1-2	CASSIGQGLGYGYTF	TGTGCCAGTAGTATCGGACAGGGATTGGGTTATGGCTACACCTTC
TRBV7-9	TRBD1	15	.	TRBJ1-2	CASSLSGQGNYGYTF	TGTGCCAGCAGCTTATCGGGACAGGGGAACTATGGCTACACCTTC
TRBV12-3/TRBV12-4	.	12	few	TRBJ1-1	CASMLRPWEAFF	TGTGCCAGCATGTTGAGGCCTTGGGAAGCTTTCTTT
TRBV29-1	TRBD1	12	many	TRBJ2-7	CSVRTGGYEQYF	TGCAGCGTTCGGACAGGGGGCTACGAGCAGTACTTC
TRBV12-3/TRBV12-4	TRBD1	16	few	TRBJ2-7	CASSLGQGLGGYEQYF	TGTGCCAGCAGTCTCGGACAGGGGTTAGGTGGGTACGAGCAGTACTTC
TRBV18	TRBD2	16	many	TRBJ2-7	CASSPITSGRTGEQYF	TGTGCCAGCTCACCGATAACTAGCGGGAGGACGGGGGAGCAGTACTTC
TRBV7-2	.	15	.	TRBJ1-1	CASSLFGRLNTEAFF	TGTGCCAGCAGCTTATTTGGCAGGCTGAACACTGAAGCTTTCTTT
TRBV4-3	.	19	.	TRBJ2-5	CASSQEGWLGVPRVETQYF	TGCGCCAGCAGCCAAGAGGGCTGGCTAGGGGTCCCTCGAGTAGAGACCCAGTACTTC
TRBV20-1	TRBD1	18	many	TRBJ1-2	CSARDTWTGGPRNYGYTF	TGCAGTGCTAGAGATACCTGGACAGGGGGGCCGAGGAACTATGGCTACACCTTC
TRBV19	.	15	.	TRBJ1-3	CASQSSGSFGNTIYF	TGTGCCAGTCAGTCAAGTGGTTCTTTTGGAAACACCATATATTTT
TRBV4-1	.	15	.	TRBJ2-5	CASSQGGAVLETQYF	TGCGCCAGCAGCCAAGGGGGGGCGGTCTTAGAGACCCAGTACTTC
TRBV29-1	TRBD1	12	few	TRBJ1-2	CSVNRGLIDYTF	TGCAGCGTCAACAGGGGGCTCATCGACTACACCTTC
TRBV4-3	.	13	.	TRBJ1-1	CASSQEWNTEAFF	TGCGCCAGCAGCCAAGAATGGAACACTGAAGCTTTCTTT
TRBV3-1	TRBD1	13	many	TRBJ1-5	CASSQDRDQPQHF	TGTGCCAGCAGCCAGGACAGGGATCAGCCCCAGCATTTT
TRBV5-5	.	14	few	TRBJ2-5	CASSFGNLGETQYF	TGTGCCAGCAGCTTTGGCAACCTGGGAGAGACCCAGTACTTC
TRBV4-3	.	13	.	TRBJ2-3	CASSQGPSDTQYF	TGCGCCAGCAGCCAAGGCCCCTCAGATACGCAGTATTTT
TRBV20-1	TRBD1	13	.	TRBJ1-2	CSTPGTGNYGYTF	TGCAGCACCCCCGGGACAGGGAACTATGGCTACACCTTC
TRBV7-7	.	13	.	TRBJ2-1	CASSLGGPSEQFF	TGTGCCAGCAGCTTAGGAGGGCCCAGTGAGCAGTTCTTC
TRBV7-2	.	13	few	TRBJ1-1	CASSRQQGTEAFF	TGTGCCAGCAGCAGACAACAGGGCACTGAAGCTTTCTTT
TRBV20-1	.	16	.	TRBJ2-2	CSARELGDPGAGELFF	TGCAGTGCTAGAGAGCTGGGGGACCCAGGGGCCGGGGAGCTGTTTTTT
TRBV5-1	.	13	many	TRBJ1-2	CASSPGQTYGYTF	TGCGCCAGCAGCCCCGGACAGACCTATGGCTACACCTTC
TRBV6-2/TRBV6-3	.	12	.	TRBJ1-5	CASSYRYLPQHF	TGTGCCAGCAGTTACAGGTACCTACCCCAGCATTTT
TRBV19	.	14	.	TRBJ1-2	CASNLKRGSYGYTF	TGTGCCAGTAACTTAAAAAGGGGAAGCTATGGCTACACCTTC
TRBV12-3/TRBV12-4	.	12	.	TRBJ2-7	CARSVLAYEQYF	TGTGCCCGCAGTGTCCTTGCCTACGAGCAGTACTTC
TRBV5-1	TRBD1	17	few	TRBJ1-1	CASSPVRQGVLGTEAFF	TGCGCCAGCAGCCCAGTCCGACAGGGGGTATTGGGCACTGAAGCTTTCTTT